The rows below give T cell receptor beta chains drawn from one sample of a study of cytomegalovirus exposure and HLA in healthy donors. The assay was immunoSEQ multiplex PCR, and TCRdb's table has in-frame clones only and misses some. The profile shows fewer than 200,000 clones, roughly 79% of them singletons. The specimen was PBMCs. All receptors derive from a woman in her late teens or twenties in good health and CMV-seropositive. CDR3s include the opening cysteine and the closing phenylalanine or tryptophan. The D gene is left open where the match is weak. The size field is filled for only some rows; it gives once, few, many or a size class.

V: TRBV7-2
J: TRBJ1-1
D: TRBD1
size: -
CDR3: CASSHGQGVFGNTEAFF
DNA: TGTGCCAGCAGCCATGGACAGGGTGTATTTGGGAACACTGAAGCTTTCTTT

V: TRBV5-6
J: TRBJ1-2
D: -
size: -
CDR3: CASSLLGARNYDYTF
DNA: TGTGCCAGCAGCTTGCTAGGGGCGCGAAACTATGACTACACCTTC

V: TRBV11-2
J: TRBJ1-5
D: -
size: -
CDR3: CASSLGIRASNQPQHF
DNA: TGTGCCAGCAGCTTAGGGATCAGGGCCAGCAATCAGCCCCAGCATTTT

V: TRBV11-3
J: TRBJ2-5
D: TRBD2
size: -
CDR3: CASSLEDGRGKETQYF
DNA: TGTGCCAGCAGCTTAGAGGACGGGCGGGGGAAGGAGACCCAGTACTTC

V: TRBV19
J: TRBJ1-6
D: -
size: once
CDR3: CASGADSPLHF
DNA: TGTGCCAGTGGGGCAGATTCACCCCTCCACTTT

V: TRBV4-1
J: TRBJ2-1
D: -
size: -
CDR3: CASSGDWEVNEQFF
DNA: TGCGCCAGCAGCGGAGACTGGGAGGTTAATGAGCAGTTCTTC

V: TRBV30
J: TRBJ2-1
D: TRBD2
size: -
CDR3: CAWNPGLAGMREQFF
DNA: TGTGCCTGGAACCCCGGACTAGCGGGAATGCGGGAGCAGTTCTTC

V: TRBV28
J: TRBJ1-3
D: -
size: -
CDR3: CASGRQGNTIYF
DNA: TGTGCCAGCGGACGACAGGGAAACACCATATATTTT

V: TRBV6-1
J: TRBJ1-2
D: -
size: once
CDR3: CASNSRDSYGYTF
DNA: TGTGCCAGCAATTCCAGGGATTCCTATGGCTACACCTTC

V: TRBV5-1
J: TRBJ1-1
D: -
size: -
CDR3: CASSSRWGDTEAFF
DNA: TGCGCCAGCAGCTCAAGGTGGGGGGACACTGAAGCTTTCTTT

V: TRBV6-5
J: TRBJ2-2
D: -
size: -
CDR3: CASTPTGAGELFF
DNA: TGTGCCAGCACTCCGACAGGAGCCGGGGAGCTGTTTTTT

V: TRBV14
J: TRBJ2-7
D: TRBD1
size: -
CDR3: CASSQGDRYYEQYF
DNA: TGTGCCAGCAGCCAAGGGGACAGATACTACGAGCAGTACTTC

V: TRBV29-1
J: TRBJ1-1
D: -
size: -
CDR3: CSADNYLGGENWNTEAFF
DNA: TGCAGCGCGGACAATTACCTGGGAGGGGAGAATTGGAACACTGAAGCTTTCTTT

V: TRBV15
J: TRBJ2-1
D: -
size: -
CDR3: CATSNGFSGNEQFF
DNA: TGTGCCACCAGCAATGGTTTCTCGGGCAATGAGCAGTTCTTC

V: TRBV6-5
J: TRBJ1-4
D: -
size: -
CDR3: CASSGGTSILEELFF
DNA: TGTGCCAGCAGCGGAGGGACGTCCATCCTTGAAGAACTGTTTTTT

V: TRBV4-3
J: TRBJ2-7
D: -
size: -
CDR3: CASSQDSQGHSYEQYF
DNA: TGCGCCAGCAGCCAAGATTCTCAGGGCCACTCCTACGAGCAGTACTTC

V: TRBV7-9
J: TRBJ1-1
D: -
size: -
CDR3: CASSWTTMNTEAFF
DNA: TGTGCCAGCAGCTGGACAACGATGAACACTGAAGCTTTCTTT

V: TRBV4-3
J: TRBJ2-5
D: -
size: -
CDR3: CASSQEAGPEGTQYF
DNA: TGCGCCAGCAGCCAAGAAGCGGGTCCAGAAGGGACCCAGTACTTC

V: TRBV5-8
J: TRBJ2-3
D: TRBD2
size: few
CDR3: CATFKRGRTDTQYF
DNA: TGTGCCACCTTTAAGCGGGGGCGCACAGATACGCAGTATTTT

V: TRBV19
J: TRBJ2-7
D: TRBD2
size: -
CDR3: CASTPGGPTPYEQYF
DNA: TGTGCCAGTACCCCGGGGGGGCCAACCCCCTACGAGCAGTACTTC

V: TRBV6-5
J: TRBJ1-2
D: -
size: -
CDR3: CASSYRGGYTF
DNA: TGTGCCAGCAGTTACAGGGGTGGCTACACCTTC

V: TRBV6-1
J: TRBJ1-3
D: -
size: -
CDR3: CASSEGTENTIYF
DNA: TGTGCCAGCAGTGAAGGGACAGAAAACACCATATATTTT

V: TRBV6-5
J: TRBJ1-2
D: -
size: -
CDR3: CASSYADRTYGYTF
DNA: TGTGCCAGCAGTTACGCAGACAGGACCTATGGCTACACCTTC

V: TRBV27
J: TRBJ2-5
D: -
size: -
CDR3: CASSSRMTEVEETQYF
DNA: TGTGCCAGCAGTAGCCGTATGACAGAGGTAGAGGAGACCCAGTACTTC

V: TRBV4-3
J: TRBJ1-4
D: -
size: -
CDR3: CASSQDLTTPKLFF
DNA: TGCGCCAGCAGCCAAGATCTTACGACACCGAAACTGTTTTTT

V: TRBV4-1
J: TRBJ2-2
D: -
size: -
CDR3: CASSRTGELFF
DNA: TGCGCCAGCAGTCGGACCGGGGAGCTGTTTTTT

V: TRBV11-2
J: TRBJ2-7
D: -
size: few
CDR3: CASSFTKLASRSYEQYF
DNA: TGTGCCAGCAGCTTTACCAAACTAGCATCCCGTTCCTACGAGCAGTACTTC

V: TRBV5-1
J: TRBJ2-7
D: -
size: -
CDR3: CASSPGPGQGRYEQYF
DNA: TGCGCCAGCAGCCCCGGCCCGGGACAAGGTAGGTACGAGCAGTACTTC

V: TRBV29-1
J: TRBJ1-2
D: -
size: -
CDR3: CSGGPGETNPTYGYTF
DNA: TGCAGCGGAGGCCCCGGAGAAACCAATCCCACCTATGGCTACACCTTC

V: TRBV7-9
J: TRBJ2-5
D: -
size: -
CDR3: CASSLISETQYF
DNA: TGTGCCAGCAGCTTAATTTCGGAGACCCAGTACTTC

V: TRBV7-9
J: TRBJ2-5
D: TRBD1
size: -
CDR3: CASTNRRDSLQETQYF
DNA: TGTGCCAGCACCAACCGCCGGGACAGCCTTCAAGAGACCCAGTACTTC

V: TRBV18
J: TRBJ2-5
D: TRBD1
size: -
CDR3: CASSRDRQQETQYF
DNA: TGTGCCAGCTCACGGGACAGGCAACAAGAGACCCAGTACTTC

V: TRBV5-4
J: TRBJ2-5
D: -
size: -
CDR3: CASSLGRGEETQYF
DNA: TGTGCCAGCAGCTTGGGCAGGGGGGAGGAGACCCAGTACTTC

V: TRBV29-1
J: TRBJ2-7
D: -
size: once
CDR3: CSVGTPSGVYEQYF
DNA: TGCAGCGTCGGAACTCCCTCGGGTGTGTACGAGCAGTACTTC

V: TRBV7-9
J: TRBJ2-7
D: TRBD1
size: few
CDR3: CASSLGSGGPKEQYF
DNA: TGTGCCAGCAGCTTAGGGTCAGGGGGCCCTAAGGAGCAGTACTTC